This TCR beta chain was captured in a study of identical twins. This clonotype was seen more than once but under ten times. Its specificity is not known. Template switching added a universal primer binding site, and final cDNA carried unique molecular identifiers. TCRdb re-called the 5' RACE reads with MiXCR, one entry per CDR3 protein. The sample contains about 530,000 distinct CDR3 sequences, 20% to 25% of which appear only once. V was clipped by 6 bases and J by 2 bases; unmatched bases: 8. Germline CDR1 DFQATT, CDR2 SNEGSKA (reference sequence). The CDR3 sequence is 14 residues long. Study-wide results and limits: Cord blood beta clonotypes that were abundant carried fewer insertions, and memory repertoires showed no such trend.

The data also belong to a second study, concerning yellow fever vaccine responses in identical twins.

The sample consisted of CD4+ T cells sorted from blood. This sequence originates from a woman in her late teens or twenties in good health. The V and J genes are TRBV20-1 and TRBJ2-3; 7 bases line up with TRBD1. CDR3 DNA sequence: TGCAGTGCAGACCGGGACAGCTCCACAGATACGCAGTATTTT. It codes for CSADRDSSTDTQYF.